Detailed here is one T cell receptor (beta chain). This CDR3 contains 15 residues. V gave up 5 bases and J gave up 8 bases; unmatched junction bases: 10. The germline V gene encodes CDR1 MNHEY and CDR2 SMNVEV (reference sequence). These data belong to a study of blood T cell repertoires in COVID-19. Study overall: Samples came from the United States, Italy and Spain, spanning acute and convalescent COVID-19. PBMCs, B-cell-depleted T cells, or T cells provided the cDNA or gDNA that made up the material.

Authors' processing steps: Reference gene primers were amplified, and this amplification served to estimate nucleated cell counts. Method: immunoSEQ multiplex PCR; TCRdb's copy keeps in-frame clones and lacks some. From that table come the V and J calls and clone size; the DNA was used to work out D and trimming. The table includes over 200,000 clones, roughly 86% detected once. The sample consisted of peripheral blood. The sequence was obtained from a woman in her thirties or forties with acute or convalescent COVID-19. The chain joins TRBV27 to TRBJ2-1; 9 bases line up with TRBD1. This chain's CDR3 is CASSPLPGQGYEQFF. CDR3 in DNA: TGTGCCAGCAGTCCTCTCCCGGGACAGGGATATGAGCAGTTCTTC.